The text below deals with one T cell receptor beta chain. The sample is drawn from a study of blood T cell repertoires in COVID-19. In the original processing: Reference gene primer amplification gave estimated nucleated cell counts. Data came from immunoSEQ multiplex PCR; TCRdb stores just in-frame clones and leaves some out. V, J and clone size are taken as reported in that table, and D and trimming were inferred from the DNA itself. The data contain tens of thousands of clones, 79% of them seen just once; the ten biggest clones take up around 27%. This sequence was found in a man in his 60s with active or convalescent COVID-19. Sequencing was carried out using peripheral blood.

CDR3 nucleotide sequence: TGCGCCAGCAAAAACAGGGGGTCAGATACGCAGTATTTT. Amino acids: CASKNRGSDTQYF. The gene calls are TRBV10-1 and TRBJ2-3, with 8 bases that match TRBD1. Germline values: CDR1 WNHNN, CDR2 SYGVQD (reference sequence). V was clipped by 7 bases and J by 4 bases; unmatched bases: 4. CDR3 length equals 13 residues.